This T cell receptor beta chain was sequenced in a study of shared clonotypes between healthy human individuals (dated by TCRdb to about 2020). Background for the entire study: The cohort included three men and a couple of women between 18 and 49 years of age. Leukapheresis yielded between about 0.9 and 8.9 billion PBMCs per donor. To increase sequencing depth and limit assay-specific biases, TCR repertoire library preparation and sequencing were carried out by different laboratories using diverse techniques. Blood TCR repertoires of roughly five healthy adults were deeply sequenced to estimate repertoire size and the extent of clonotype sharing between individuals. Per donor, three plates each were used for CD4 naive and CD4 memory, two for CD8 naive, and one for CD8 memory. Results the study describes overall, beyond this receptor: Even with the large sequencing depth, rarefaction of the sorted-subset datasets indicated that sequencing was incomplete. The small number of donors limited the genetic and exposure-history diversity represented. Based on pairwise subsampling, the degree of clonotype sharing among donors was expected to be affected by sequencing depth. When a few donors were compared, the shared fraction of clonotypes was around 5.1% for naive CD4, over 3% for naive CD8, 2% to 2.5% for memory CD4, and 0.3% to 0.5% for memory CD8. Compared with non-shared clonotypes, clonotypes shared by all four sorted-subset donors had higher generation probabilities. Naive subsets generally had larger estimated clonotype richness than memory subsets. Sampling was restricted to blood, and TCR repertoires in tissue are likely to differ from TCR repertoires in blood.

Measured from the cysteine to the phenylalanine, the CDR3 is 15 residues long. The read is trimmed to its CDR3 DNA, 45 bases read in frame from base 1. From a lookup of the germline V gene, CDR1 and CDR2 are KGHSH and LQKENI. V is pruned by 5 bases and J by 1 base, leaving 4 bases of the junction without a gene match. As for this clone: It lacks a known antigen. No base qualities exist here, and no much larger clone lies one base off it.

Using the deep immunoSEQ assay, TCR CDR3 regions were amplified from genomic DNA by multiplex PCR. Extracted genomic DNA from each cell subset was distributed evenly across all wells of several immunoSEQ 96-well plates, and each plate was treated as a replicate. For sorted subsets, each replicate PCR was loaded with approximately 0.2 ug genomic DNA, equivalent to 30,000 to 35,000 T cell genomes. Purified libraries were measured with a Qubit 3.0 fluorometer, size-checked on a Bioanalyzer 2100, and measured again with the KAPA Library Quantification kit. Every immunoSEQ 96-well plate was sequenced on a dedicated single-read 150-cycle Illumina NextSeq 550 flow cell. Per the authors' processing: The immunoSEQ output contained only junctional sequences without quality scores, so filtering could not match that applied to full-length reads. Sequences were annotated with PyIR, a Python wrapper for IgBLAST v1.9, using IMGT germline references to assign V/J genes and CDR3. Reads with weak V/J assignments (E-value above 1e-6), missing CDR3, stop codons, out-of-frame junctions, or ambiguous translated residues were removed. V3J clonotypes were defined as sequences sharing an identical inferred V gene, J gene, and CDR3 amino acid sequence. Percentage overlap between repertoires was computed as shared unique clonotypes divided by the size of the smaller repertoire. RTK rarefaction, the Chao1 estimator, and Recon v2.1 estimates of unobserved clonotypes were used to assess repertoire richness. For all TCRbeta clonotypes obtained by the gDNA method from several donors, generation probabilities were computed with OLGA. Sourced from immuneACCESS, this table was stored by TCRdb with only in-frame sequences that have V and J called. A share of the clones is absent; for the studies checked, an unresolved V gene accounts for under half, and the remainder has no known explanation. Clone size and the V and J calls come from that table; the DNA yielded D and trimming. The sample has approximately 530,000 clones on record, around 96% of them singletons. About 0.057% of the sample is in the top ten clones.

The donors were healthy, HIV-negative adults who had no recently reported acute infections or vaccinations. All donors were Caucasian adults living in Nashville, Tennessee, USA. CD4+ T cells were enriched by magnetic negative selection; naive cells were then positively selected on CD45RA, and the negative fraction formed the memory subset. After blood collection by leukapheresis, PBMCs were isolated using Ficoll-Histopaque density gradient centrifugation and then cryopreserved in the vapor phase of liquid nitrogen. Purity and quantity of every magnetically sorted T cell population were checked by analytical flow cytometry. Genomic DNA was isolated from each sorted fraction and quantified by UV absorbance on a Nanodrop 2000c.

The rearranged chain carries TRBV18 and TRBJ1-1; 10 bases in the junction line up with TRBD1. The source is a woman in her twenties or thirties in good health. The sample taken for sequencing was naive CD4+ T cells sorted from blood. The meaning of the sample's cell subset or site label: CD45RA+ positively selected. The CDR3 here reads CASSAGQGGNTEAFF. The DNA sequence follows: TGTGCCAGCTCAGCAGGACAGGGGGGGAACACTGAAGCTTTCTTT.